Sequencing of this TCR beta chain was carried out in a study of T cell clusters in autoimmune cytopenias. With regard to this clonotype: Its antigen is unidentified.

TRB was amplified from roughly 250 ng of peripheral blood genomic DNA per sample. Study results and caveats: A dominant lymphoma-associated repertoire apparently masked the cluster-lack signature in secondary cytopenia versus chronic lymphocytic leukemia. Primary autoimmune cytopenia patients appeared to lack physiological T cell clusters present in healthy donors.

TRB rearrangements were amplified by touch-down multiplex PCR with mixed TRB-A/B primers. TCRdb reprocessed the multiplex PCR reads; each CDR3 protein has one entry and no DNA is given. The sample spans about 1,000 distinct CDR3 sequences; the ten largest clones claim 29%. Sequencing input: peripheral blood. This receptor was obtained from a human donor with an autoimmune cytopenia or autoimmune hepatitis (not recorded which).

CDR3 amino acids: CSVGDGSYGYTF. V gene TRBV29-1 combines with J gene TRBJ1-2. CDR3 length equals 12 residues. Germline V gives CDR1 SQVTM, CDR2 ANQGSEA.